This T cell receptor beta chain was observed in a study of beta chain features in type 1 diabetes. Overall study results and limits: In the patient group, naive, central memory and Treg TCRB repertoires seemed more alike than in the healthy donor group.

All of the isolated RNA was reverse transcribed, so expressed TCRB transcripts were sequenced. Libraries were prepared by immunoSEQ multiplex PCR; TCRdb keeps only in-frame clonotypes and omits some of them. The sample contains approximately 250,000 clones, roughly 13% of which appear only once. About this clone itself: The antigen remains undetermined.

From germline, CDR1 is SNHLY and CDR2 FYNNEI. Trimming left V 4 bases short and J 4 bases short, with 14 bases between. This CDR3 contains 14 residues. The chain has TRBV2 and TRBJ2-7, with TRBD1 as a possible D gene (6 bases). Sequencing input: naive CD4+ T cells from blood. The TCR comes from a woman in her 40s in good health. The chain's CDR3 is CASSAQRGFYEQYF. The DNA for the CDR3 is TGTGCCAGCAGTGCCCAGAGGGGGTTTTACGAGCAGTACTTC.